The 19 T cell receptor beta chains given below trace back to one sample, sequenced in a study of blood T cell repertoires in COVID-19. The method was immunoSEQ multiplex PCR; TCRdb's version includes in-frame clones alone and lacks a portion of them. The table shows 80,000 to 100,000 clones, with approximately 80% occurring only once. Sequencing was carried out using peripheral blood. These receptors were collected from a man in his sixties or seventies with active or convalescent COVID-19.

The rearrangement joins TRBV5-4 to TRBJ1-1, with D unresolved. V lost 0 bases and J 1 base, leaving 4 bases between the germline ends. This CDR3 is built from 13 residues. Germline lookup yields CDR1 SGHNT and CDR2 YYREEE (reference sequence). The CDR3 region has the DNA TGTGCCAGCAGCTTGGGCGGGAACACTGAAGCTTTCTTT. It yields the protein CASSLGGNTEAFF. Full variable domain (rest looked up from reference TRBV5-4 and TRBJ1-1): ETGVTQSPTHLIKTRGQQVTLRCSSQSGHNTVSWYQQALGQGPQFIFQYYREEENGRGNFPPRFSGLQFPNYSSELNVNALELDDSALYLCASSLGGNTEAFFGQGTRLTVV.

This clone was found once. This chain connects TRBV5-1 to TRBJ2-1; D gene ambiguous. Germline loops: CDR1 SGHRS, CDR2 YFSETQ. The CDR3 contains 13 residues. V lost 0 bases to trimming and J lost 7 bases, with 8 bases between them. The CDR3 spells CASSLGQMNEQFF. The CDR3 nucleotides are TGCGCCAGCAGCTTGGGCCAGATGAATGAGCAGTTCTTC.

The chain links TRBV9 to TRBJ2-3, with 7 positions matching TRBD1. Germline CDR1 and CDR2: SGDLS and YYNGEE. CDR3 length: 15 residues. V was clipped by 3 bases and J by 1 base; unmatched bases: 5. The CDR3 coding sequence is TGTGCCAGCAGCGCCACAGGGGTTCGCACAGATACGCAGTATTTT. Protein sequence: CASSATGVRTDTQYF.

V usage is TRBV2 and J usage is TRBJ1-4, with a weak D call TRBD1 (6 bases). The CDR3 contains 14 residues. Trimming shortened V by 5 bases and J by 6 bases, and 13 bases separated the two germline ends. Germline-derived CDR1 and CDR2 are SNHLY and FYNNEI. This chain's CDR3 is CASSPGGGDEKLFF. For the CDR3, the DNA is TGTGCCAGCAGTCCCGGAGGGGGGGATGAAAAACTGTTTTTT.

There are a few counts of this clone. This sequence joins TRBV5-4 and TRBJ1-2, with D perhaps TRBD1 (6 bases). Germline CDR1 and CDR2: SGHNT and YYREEE (reference sequence). Trimming stripped 3 bases from V and 6 bases from J, with 12 bases between. The length of the CDR3 is 13 residues. The CDR3 is CASSYYRAHGYTF. As DNA, the CDR3 is TGTGCCAGCAGCTACTACAGGGCCCATGGCTACACCTTC.

This clone has a single count. J is TRBJ2-3 and V is TRBV20-1, with D possibly being TRBD2 (7 bases). The CDR3 contains 17 residues. The V gene's germline CDR1 is DFQATT and CDR2 SNEGSKA (reference sequence). Trimming stripped 3 bases from V and 5 bases from J, with 24 bases between. As DNA, the CDR3 is TGCAGTGCTAGTAAATTTGGGGCGGGGGCCTGGGGAGATACGCAGTATTTT. Translated: CSASKFGAGAWGDTQYF.

The chain recombines TRBV9 with TRBJ1-2, with 10 bases fitting TRBD1. CDR3 length: 15 residues. V gave up 4 bases and J gave up 7 bases; unmatched junction bases: 10. CDR1 is SGDLS and CDR2 is YYNGEE in the germline V gene. This chain's CDR3 is CASSLAGQGLGGYTF. For the CDR3, the DNA is TGTGCCAGCAGCCTCGCGGGACAGGGGTTAGGTGGCTACACCTTC.

This chain connects TRBV12-3 or TRBV12-4 to TRBJ1-5, with D unresolved. The CDR3 sequence is 13 residues long. Trimming took off 5 bases at V and 6 bases at J, with 11 bases between the two ends. The CDR3 loop reads CASSIGLSQPQHF. Written as DNA, the CDR3 is TGTGCCAGCAGTATAGGGCTGTCTCAGCCCCAGCATTTT.

This clone was counted a few times. The rearrangement uses TRBV2 and TRBJ2-1; D possibly corresponds to TRBD2 (6 bases). V was shortened by 8 bases and J by 6 bases, with 14 bases between the two germline ends. In germline, CDR1 is SNHLY, CDR2 FYNNEI. This CDR3 contains 13 residues. The chain's CDR3 is CASAKGLRNEQFF. CDR3 DNA sequence: TGTGCCAGCGCCAAGGGACTCCGCAATGAGCAGTTCTTC.

CDR3 in DNA: TGTGCCAGCAGCCGGCGGGGGAATCAGCCCCAGCATTTT. Protein product: CASSRRGNQPQHF. V gene TRBV12-3 or TRBV12-4 combines with J gene TRBJ1-5; D may be TRBD1 (5 bases). The CDR3 has 13 amino acids. V was pared by 6 bases and J by 4 bases, with 10 bases between.

The gene calls are TRBV18 and TRBJ2-2, with a possible D match to TRBD2 (6 bases). Germline loops: CDR1 KGHSH, CDR2 LQKENI. The CDR3 loop spans 15 amino acids. V was trimmed by 0 bases and J by 8 bases, leaving 13 bases between them. CDR3 sequence reads: CASSPPAGSTGELFF. The DNA of the CDR3 is TGTGCCAGCTCACCACCGGCGGGGAGCACGGGGGAGCTGTTTTTT. The full variable domain, rest sourced from reference TRBV18 and TRBJ2-2, is NAGVMQNPRHLVRRRGQEARLRCSPMKGHSHVYWYRQLPEEGLKFMVYLQKENIIDESGMPKERFSAEFPKEGPSILRIQQVVRGDSAAYFCASSPPAGSTGELFFGEGSRLTVL.

The chain links TRBV9 to TRBJ2-1; TRBD1 matches 9 bases. V was clipped by 3 bases and J by 9 bases; unmatched bases: 10. Germline V gives CDR1 SGDLS, CDR2 YYNGEE. This CDR3 is built from 15 residues. The CDR3 sequence is CASSGPGQGAAEQFF. CDR3 bases: TGTGCCAGCAGCGGACCGGGACAGGGAGCCGCTGAGCAGTTCTTC.

The V and J genes are TRBV15 and TRBJ2-3; TRBD1 agrees at 7 bases. Germline CDR1 reads LNHNV; CDR2 reads YYDKDF (reference sequence). J gave up 3 bases and V 3 bases, and 9 bases lay outside the gene matches. The CDR3 is 16 amino acids. CDR3 protein: CATSSRQGSVTDTQYF. For the CDR3, the DNA is TGTGCCACCAGCAGCCGACAGGGTAGCGTTACAGATACGCAGTATTTT.

This chain links TRBV21-1 with TRBJ2-1; the listed D gene, TRBD1, was not tested against the DNA. TRBV21-1 is tagged as a pseudogene. This CDR3 is built from 16 residues. CDR3 in DNA: TGTGCCAGCAGCCACCGGGACAGTCTACTCTACAATGAGCAGTTCTTC. Encoded protein: CASSHRDSLLYNEQFF.

This clone showed up just once. This rearrangement joins TRBV4-1 to TRBJ2-3; 8 bases map to TRBD1. This CDR3 has 17 residues. V was pared by 4 bases and J by 1 base, with 10 bases of the junction left unmatched. CDR1 is MGHRA and CDR2 is YSYEKL in the germline V gene. This chain's CDR3 is CASSLAPGQVRTDTQYF. The DNA of the CDR3 is TGCGCCAGCAGCCTAGCACCGGGACAGGTTCGCACAGATACGCAGTATTTT.

The V call is TRBV5-1, the J call TRBJ2-3; maybe TRBD2 (5 bases). This CDR3 spans 19 amino acids. V dropped 0 bases and J dropped 2 bases, with 22 bases sitting between them. CDR1 SGHRS and CDR2 YFSETQ come from the germline V gene. CDR3 region: CASSLAEGRSGIYTDTQYF. The CDR3 coding sequence is TGCGCCAGCAGCTTGGCCGAGGGCCGCTCAGGAATTTACACAGATACGCAGTATTTT.

The CDR3 protein is CASSFQGATEAFF. The CDR3 DNA follows: TGTGCCAGCAGCTTTCAGGGGGCCACTGAAGCTTTCTTT. V gene TRBV5-5 combines with J gene TRBJ1-1; 8 bases fit TRBD1. The CDR3 covers 13 residues. The germline CDR1 and CDR2 sequences are SGHKS and YYEKEE (reference sequence). V lost 2 bases, J lost 4 bases, and 1 base stayed unmatched.

This clone was seen a single time. V is TRBV7-2 and J is TRBJ2-7, with 9 bases fitting TRBD1. This CDR3 spans 16 amino acids. V gave up 5 bases and J gave up 5 bases; unmatched junction bases: 13. CDR1 and CDR2 from the germline V gene are SGHTA and FQGNSA. CDR3: CASSPGVVGQGNEQYF. The CDR3 coding sequence is TGTGCCAGCAGCCCAGGTGTTGTCGGACAGGGGAACGAGCAGTACTTC. Looking up the rest from reference TRBV7-2 and TRBJ2-7 gives the full variable domain: GAGVSQSPSNKVTEKGKDVELRCDPISGHTALYWYRQSLGQGLEFLIYFQGNSAPDKSGLPSDRFSAERTGGSVSTLTIQRTQQEDSAVYLCASSPGVVGQGNEQYFGPGTRLTVT.

This clone has a single count. This chain links TRBV14 with TRBJ2-3; no reliable D call. V gave up 5 bases and J gave up 7 bases, with 7 bases separating them. The CDR3 consists of 11 residues. Germline V lookup: CDR1 SGHDN, CDR2 FVKESK. The CDR3 protein is CASSDSYTQYF. The CDR3 nucleotides read TGTGCCAGCAGCGATAGCTATACGCAGTATTTT. Filled out from reference TRBV14 and TRBJ2-3, the complete variable domain reads EAGVTQFPSHSVIEKGQTVTLRCDPISGHDNLYWYRRVMGKEIKFLLHFVKESKQDESGMPNNRFLAERTGGTYSTLKVQPAELEDSGVYFCASSDSYTQYFGPGTRLTVL.